This T cell receptor (beta chain) was sequenced in a study of shared clonotypes between healthy human individuals. Study-wide results and caveats: Shared clonotypes: 4.5% to 6% naive CD4, around 3.5% naive CD8, less than 2.5% memory CD4, about 0.41% memory CD8.

Investigators spread the genomic DNA of each subset evenly over several immunoSEQ plates. Sequencing used immunoSEQ multiplex PCR; TCRdb keeps in-frame clones, though not all of them. Seen here are 980,000 or so clones, approximately 80% observed once, and the top ten hold approximately 1.5%. The germline CDR1 and CDR2 sequences are MDHEN and SYDVKM. This CDR3 is built from 13 residues. Between the trimmed V and J ends, which lost 8 bases and 2 bases, there was a span of 12 bases. About this clone: The target antigen is unknown.

The sequence was obtained from a man aged 18 to 30 in good health. V and J are TRBV28 and TRBJ2-5; D is perhaps TRBD2 (6 bases). Material for sequencing was memory CD4+ T cells sorted from blood. The subset is: CD45RA-negative fraction. In DNA form, the CDR3 reads TGTGCCAGCGAATTGGGGGGTCAAGAGACCCAGTACTTC. Translated: CASELGGQETQYF.